Listed below are T cell receptor beta chains from one sample, sequenced in a study of memory CD8 T cells in hepatitis C reinfection. Some clones are missing from TCRdb's copy, which holds only in-frame ones; the method was immunoSEQ multiplex PCR. The sample has approximately 46,000 clones, 85% to 90% seen once; the top ten hold around 0.78%. Sequenced material: naive CD8+ T cells sorted from blood. The receptors stem from a man in his late teens or twenties with hepatitis C virus infection. The conserved cysteine and the conserved F or W are not part of the CDR3 here. The listing skips clone size in some rows; elsewhere it reads once, few, many or a size class.

v_gene	j_gene	abundance	CDR3aa
TRBV12-2	TRBJ1-2	-	ASRPRGPDYGYT
TRBV10-2	TRBJ2-1	-	ASSFDRISNEQF
TRBV11-2	TRBJ2-5	once	ASSLTTGPQETQY
TRBV4-1	TRBJ1-1	-	ASSPTPGTGFTEAF
TRBV6-1	TRBJ2-3	-	ASRKVEGADTQY
TRBV27	TRBJ1-1	-	ASRQRPRGRDEAF
TRBV9	TRBJ1-3	-	ASSVGGSSGNTIY
TRBV7-9	TRBJ2-6	-	ASSSPGTGDSGANVLT
TRBV9	TRBJ2-3	-	ASSVAWAYGTDTQY
TRBV9	TRBJ2-2	-	ASSSAGLGTGELF
TRBV6-1	TRBJ2-5	-	ASSKTGLQETQY
TRBV28	TRBJ2-5	-	ASSPRDKTGETQY
TRBV4-1	TRBJ2-1	-	ASSQGVAAEQF
TRBV15	TRBJ2-2	once	ATRWEGDSNTGELF
TRBV7-9	TRBJ1-1	few	ASSTGGTEAF
TRBV10-3	TRBJ2-2	-	AVQGAGGELF
TRBV5-4	TRBJ2-5	few	ASSLVGTGIVGETQY
TRBV7-9	TRBJ1-1	-	ASSGGQKNTEAF
TRBV7-9	TRBJ2-1	once	ASSRGLAGEHNEQF
TRBV13	TRBJ1-1	medium-sized	ASSLARGNEAF
TRBV6-1	TRBJ2-1	-	ASSEDLSYNEQF
TRBV9	TRBJ2-2	-	ASSVWTSNTGELF
TRBV15	TRBJ2-7	-	ATSSPGQGLYEQY
TRBV6-5	TRBJ1-1	-	ASRTGTEAF
TRBV19	TRBJ1-1	-	ASNGGAEAF
TRBV11-3	TRBJ2-1	once	ASSSAGGNNEQF
TRBV23-1	TRBJ1-1	once	ASSQSDRGRGSEAF